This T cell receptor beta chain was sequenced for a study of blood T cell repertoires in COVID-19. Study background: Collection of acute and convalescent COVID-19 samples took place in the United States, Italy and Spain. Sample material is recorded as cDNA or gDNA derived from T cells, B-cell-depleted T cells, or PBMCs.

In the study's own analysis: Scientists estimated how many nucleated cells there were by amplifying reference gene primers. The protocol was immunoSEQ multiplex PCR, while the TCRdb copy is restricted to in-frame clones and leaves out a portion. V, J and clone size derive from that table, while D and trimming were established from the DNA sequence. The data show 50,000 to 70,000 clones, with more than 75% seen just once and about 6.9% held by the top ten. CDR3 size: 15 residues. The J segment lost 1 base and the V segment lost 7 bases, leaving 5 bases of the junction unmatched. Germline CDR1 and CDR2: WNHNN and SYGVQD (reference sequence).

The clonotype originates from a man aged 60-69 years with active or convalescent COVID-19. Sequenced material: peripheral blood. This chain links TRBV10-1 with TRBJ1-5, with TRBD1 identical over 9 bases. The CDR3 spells CASTSGQGSNQPQHF. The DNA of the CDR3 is TGCGCCAGCACATCGGGACAGGGAAGCAATCAGCCCCAGCATTTT.